The 13 T cell receptor beta chains reported below all come from one sample, sequenced in a study of T cells in Graves' hyperthyroidism and ophthalmopathy. The source material, RNA transcripts, was used to amplify TCR beta CDR3 regions. First-round RT-PCR of the TCR CDR3 relied on the HTBI primer set. TCRdb passed the multiplex PCR reads through MiXCR, listing each CDR3 protein once. The sample consists of about 290,000 distinct CDR3 sequences, around 16% of them appearing once. Sequencing input: blood. These receptors originate from a man aged 25 to 45 with Graves' hyperthyroidism.

This clonotype was seen many times. Here the CDR3 reads CASSLNSLLAGVDNEQFF. Written as DNA, the CDR3 is TGTGCCAGCAGCTTAAACAGCCTACTAGCGGGAGTTGACAATGAGCAGTTCTTC. The chain employs TRBV11-2 and TRBJ2-1, with TRBD2 matching 11 bases. Losses at the gene ends were 2 bases for V and 5 bases for J; bases not matched to a gene: 11. This CDR3 region has 18 residues. Germline values: CDR1 SGHAT, CDR2 FQNNGV.

This clonotype was picked up many times. The rearrangement uses TRBV29-1 and TRBJ2-1; 7 nucleotides agree with TRBD2. Per the germline V gene, CDR1 is SQVTM and CDR2 is ANQGSEA. CDR3 length equals 13 residues. Written as DNA, the CDR3 is TGCGGCCTGGCGGCGGGGGTCAACAATGAGCAGTTCTTC. This sequence encodes CGLAAGVNNEQFF.

Worth noting for this clonotype: The DNA is omitted, as the CDR3 cannot be located on it reliably, and the CDR3 follows TCRdb's listing. The genes are TRBV7-9 and TRBJ2-7; TRBD1 is the table's D call and was not checked against the DNA. The CDR3 totals 17 residues, both ends included. CDR1 is SEHNR, CDR2 FQNEAQ, per germline (reference sequence). The CDR3: CASSLAVGQGSPYERYF.

This clonotype was seen at least ten times. This chain links TRBV5-1 with TRBJ2-1; 7 nucleotides agree with TRBD1. Germline V gene sequence: CDR1 SGHRS, CDR2 YFSETQ. The CDR3 contains 14 residues. Trimming at V came to 0 bases and at J to 5 bases, leaving 2 bases not matched to a gene. CDR3 nucleotides: TGCGCCAGCAGCTTGGTCCAGGGGGACAATGAGCAGTTCTTC. It translates to CASSLVQGDNEQFF.

There are many counts of this clonotype. The CDR3 spells CSAGGLPYEQYF. The DNA for the CDR3 is TGCAGTGCTGGAGGGCTCCCCTACGAGCAGTACTTC. The chain carries TRBV20-1 and TRBJ2-7, with a weak D call TRBD2 (6 bases). V lost 5 bases to trimming and J lost 2 bases, with 10 bases between them. The CDR3 runs 12 residues. The germline V gene encodes CDR1 DFQATT and CDR2 SNEGSKA (reference sequence).

This clonotype has just a few counts. This chain links TRBV19 with TRBJ2-7; unclear D gene. Trimming pared 3 bases from V and 1 base from J, leaving 13 bases between. The CDR3 consists of 15 residues. Germline V lookup: CDR1 LNHDA, CDR2 SQIVND (reference sequence). The CDR3 loop reads CASSMTDRPSYEQYF. CDR3 nucleotides: TGTGCCAGTAGTATGACGGACCGACCTTCCTACGAGCAGTACTTC.

This clonotype was seen many times. The chain is built from TRBV30 and TRBJ1-5; D call uncertain. Germline assignment: CDR1 GTSNPN and CDR2 SVGIG (reference sequence). Between the trimmed V and J ends, which lost 0 bases and 6 bases, there was a span of 15 bases. The CDR3 has 15 residues. CDR3: CAWSVFGRTSQPQHF. As DNA, the CDR3 is TGTGCCTGGAGTGTTTTCGGTAGGACGTCTCAGCCCCAGCATTTT.

The chain has TRBV6-1 and TRBJ2-7; D may match TRBD1 or TRBD2 (5 bases each). V lost 6 bases and J lost 6, with 18 bases in between. The CDR3 length is 14 residues. Looked up from germline, CDR1 is MNHNS and CDR2 is SASEGT. CDR3 region: CASRITGTRGEQYF. CDR3 bases: TGTGCCAGCAGGATAACCGGGACCCGCGGCGAGCAGTACTTC.

The CDR3 region is CASFGDRGNDQPQHF. The CDR3 nucleotides are TGTGCCAGCTTTGGTGACAGGGGGAACGATCAGCCCCAGCATTTT. This chain joins TRBV6-2 or TRBV6-3 and TRBJ1-5; 9 nucleotides align to TRBD1. The J segment lost 5 bases and the V segment lost 8 bases, leaving 10 bases of the junction unmatched. The CDR3 has 15 residues. Germline values: CDR1 MNHEY, CDR2 SVGEGT.

At least ten counts were recorded for this clonotype. The genes are TRBV12-5 and TRBJ2-1; TRBD2 matches 15 bases. Germline values: CDR1 LGHNT, CDR2 FRNRAP. The V segment lost 5 bases and the J segment 0 bases; nucleotides outside the gene matches: 5. The CDR3 runs to 18 residues. The CDR3 region has the DNA TGTGCTAGTGGTCCCGGGACTAGCGGGAGGTCCTCCTACAATGAGCAGTTCTTC. It codes for CASGPGTSGRSSYNEQFF.

This clonotype was counted many times. The J gene is TRBJ2-7, the V gene TRBV28, with 10 positions matching TRBD2. Germline CDR1 is MDHEN and CDR2 is SYDVKM. J lost 2 bases, V lost 4 bases, and 2 bases had no gene match. CDR3 length: 14 residues. Written as DNA, the CDR3 is TGTGCCAGCAGTTCTAGCGGGAGCCCCTACGAGCAGTACTTC. Translated: CASSSSGSPYEQYF.

This clonotype was picked up many times. The chain has TRBV30 and TRBJ2-2; D may be TRBD1 or TRBD2 (6 bases each). V was cut by 2 bases and J by 5 bases, with 18 bases left in between. Germline V gene sequence: CDR1 GTSNPN, CDR2 SVGIG (reference sequence). The CDR3 runs 16 residues. The CDR3 nucleotides are TGTGCCTGGAGTCTCCTTGGGGGGCCAGGGACCGGGGAGCTGTTTTTT. As protein: CAWSLLGGPGTGELFF.

This clonotype was detected a few times. The chain is built from TRBV7-3 and TRBJ2-1; 10 bases agree with TRBD2. CDR1 is SGHTA and CDR2 is FQGTGA in the germline V gene. This CDR3 contains 16 residues. With V trimmed by 5 bases and J by 7 bases, 11 bases remained unmatched. The CDR3 reads CASSLPRASGRNEQFF. CDR3 DNA: TGTGCCAGCAGCCTACCTCGGGCTAGCGGGAGAAATGAGCAGTTCTTC.